A single sample is the source of the 26 T cell receptor beta chains below, sequenced in a study of vaccination effects on CD4 cells after COVID-19. No antigen has been assigned to these receptors. The data were produced by immunoSEQ multiplex PCR, yet TCRdb's version contains in-frame clones alone and is incomplete. The sample has 30,000 to 35,000 clones; roughly 75% are singletons. CD4+ T cells were isolated after less than 12 days of culture. This individual contracted SARS-CoV-2 between March and December 2020, as verified by PCR. Vaccination of participants consisted of two doses of either the BNT162b2 or mRNA-1273 vaccine. The specimen was CD4+ T cells from PBMCs cultured without peptide, collected after COVID-19 vaccination. Receptors were obtained from a human donor who had a prior SARS-CoV-2 infection.

This rearrangement joins TRBV2 to TRBJ1-6, with TRBD1 as a possible D gene (6 bases). Germline V gene sequence: CDR1 SNHLY, CDR2 FYNNEI. The CDR3 is 14 amino acids. The V gene lost 4 bases and the J gene lost 10 bases, with 14 bases spanning the gap. DNA of the CDR3: TGTGCCAGCAGTGTGGGGGGCGCAGGCTCACCCCTCCACTTT. This gives the protein CASSVGGAGSPLHF.

J is TRBJ2-7 and V is TRBV2, with TRBD2 identical over 9 bases. Germline CDR1 reads SNHLY; CDR2 reads FYNNEI. The ends lost 5 bases at V and 6 bases at J; junction bases unmatched: 8. CDR3 length: 14 amino acids. The CDR3 nucleotides are TGTGCCAGCAGTCCCGGGACTAGCTTTTCCGAGCAGTACTTC. This encodes CASSPGTSFSEQYF.

The chain carries TRBV5-1 and TRBJ2-2, with 8 bases that match TRBD2. The V and J ends lost 6 bases and 0 bases, in that order; junction bases with no gene match: 13. Germline V gene sequence: CDR1 SGHRS, CDR2 YFSETQ. This CDR3 has 18 residues. The CDR3 reads CASNPTGGAPSNTGELFF. The CDR3 DNA is TGCGCCAGCAACCCTACGGGGGGGGCCCCCTCGAACACCGGGGAGCTGTTTTTT.

This clone came up a few times. The chain employs TRBV4-2 and TRBJ2-7; 11 bases line up with TRBD1. The ends lost 3 bases at V and 3 bases at J; junction bases unmatched: 7. Germline V gene data show CDR1 as LGHNA and CDR2 as YNFKEQ. The CDR3 has 16 residues. CDR3 residues: CASSHTTGTGGYEQYF. Written as DNA, the CDR3 is TGTGCCAGCAGCCATACCACCGGGACAGGGGGCTACGAGCAGTACTTC.

The chain employs TRBV20-1 and TRBJ1-2, with 8 nucleotides matching TRBD1. This CDR3 has 11 residues. Germline CDR1 DFQATT, CDR2 SNEGSKA (reference sequence). The V segment lost 5 bases and the J segment 8 bases; nucleotides outside the gene matches: 4. The chain's CDR3 is CSAWDRKGYTF. The CDR3 DNA is TGCAGTGCTTGGGACAGGAAAGGCTACACCTTC.

This rearrangement joins TRBV4-1 to TRBJ2-5, with 8 bases identical to TRBD1. J gave up 1 base and V 4 bases, and 11 bases lay outside the gene matches. CDR1 and CDR2 (germline): MGHRA, YSYEKL. The CDR3 spans 17 residues. The CDR3 loop reads CASSPGPGQAIQETQYF. DNA for the CDR3: TGCGCCAGCAGCCCCGGTCCGGGACAGGCGATCCAAGAGACCCAGTACTTC.

V and J are TRBV5-6 and TRBJ2-3, with 11 bases that match TRBD2. Germline V gene lookup returns CDR1 SGHDT and CDR2 YYEEEE. Trimming removed 4 bases from V and 5 bases from J; junction bases left unmatched: 3. The CDR3 length is 14 residues. CDR3 DNA: TGTGCCAGCAGCATCGGACTAGCGGGAGATACGCAGTATTTT. Protein product: CASSIGLAGDTQYF.

This clone was counted a single time. The chain links TRBV11-3 to TRBJ2-5; D is possibly TRBD2 (6 bases). Per the germline V gene, CDR1 is SGHNT and CDR2 is YENEEA. This CDR3 is 13 amino acids long. V shed 8 bases and J shed 4 bases, with 14 bases lying between them. In DNA form, the CDR3 reads TGTGCCAGCCCACGTGGGGGAGGAGAGACCCAGTACTTC. It is translated as CASPRGGGETQYF. The whole variable domain, remainder taken from reference TRBV11-3 and TRBJ2-5, is EAGVVQSPRYKIIEKKQPVAFWCNPISGHNTLYWYLQNLGQGPELLIRYENEEAVDDSQLPKDRFSAERLKGVDSTLKIQPAELGDSAVYLCASPRGGGETQYFGPGTRLLVL.

The genes are TRBV30 and TRBJ2-5; D not certain. CDR3 length equals 13 residues. V was shortened by 0 bases and J by 2 bases, with 7 bases between the two germline ends. CDR1 and CDR2 (germline): GTSNPN, SVGIG (reference sequence). As DNA, the CDR3 is TGTGCCTGGAGTGTTTCGTTACAAGAGACCCAGTACTTC. Translated, it gives CAWSVSLQETQYF.

The V call is TRBV11-2, the J call TRBJ1-1; D might be TRBD1 (5 bases). CDR1 and CDR2 from the germline V gene are SGHAT and FQNNGV. This CDR3 is built from 17 residues. Trimming took off 0 bases at V and 1 base at J, with 15 bases between the two ends. The CDR3 spells CASSLEGGRAWNTEAFF. In DNA, the CDR3 is TGTGCCAGCAGCTTAGAGGGGGGAAGGGCTTGGAACACTGAAGCTTTCTTT.

The chain is built from TRBV2 and TRBJ2-5; D remains ambiguous. Trimming cost V 1 base and J 3 bases, with 9 bases left between them. The germline CDR1 and CDR2 sequences are SNHLY and FYNNEI. The CDR3 has 14 residues. The CDR3: CASSEVNSEETQYF. The CDR3 DNA sequence: TGTGCCAGCAGTGAAGTGAACTCAGAAGAGACCCAGTACTTC. The full variable domain, rest sourced from reference TRBV2 and TRBJ2-5, is EPEVTQTPSHQVTQMGQEVILRCVPISNHLYFYWYRQILGQKVEFLVSFYNNEISEKSEIFDDQFSVERPDGSNFTLKIRSTKLEDSAMYFCASSEVNSEETQYFGPGTRLLVL.

This rearrangement joins TRBV25-1 to TRBJ1-2; 9 bases line up with TRBD1. CDR3 size: 15 residues. Germline V gene lookup returns CDR1 MGHDK and CDR2 SYGVNS. V gave up 1 base and J gave up 10 bases; unmatched junction bases: 10. CDR3 protein: CASSESDRGWLSYTF. Written as DNA, the CDR3 is TGTGCCAGCAGTGAATCTGACAGGGGGTGGTTATCCTACACCTTC.

This CDR3 reads CASSLGTSGGIGGDTQYF. Written as DNA, the CDR3 is TGCGCCAGCTCTCTTGGGACTAGCGGGGGAATAGGGGGAGATACGCAGTATTTT. The genes are TRBV5-1 and TRBJ2-3, with TRBD2 matching over 14 bases. CDR1 and CDR2 (germline): SGHRS, YFSETQ. J was trimmed by 5 bases and V by 7 bases; bases with no gene match: 15. The CDR3 sequence is 18 residues long.

The chain links TRBV5-1 to TRBJ1-2; 10 bases align to TRBD1. J gave up 4 bases and V 0 bases, and 3 bases lay outside the gene matches. The germline V gene encodes CDR1 SGHRS and CDR2 YFSETQ. CDR3 length equals 15 residues. CDR3 residues: CASSLEGQGPYGYTF. CDR3 bases: TGCGCCAGCAGCTTGGAGGGACAGGGGCCCTATGGCTACACCTTC.

The gene calls are TRBV4-1 and TRBJ2-3, with D perhaps matching TRBD1 or TRBD2 (5 bases each). Trimming took off 1 base at V and 2 bases at J, with 7 bases between the two ends. Germline V gene lookup returns CDR1 MGHRA and CDR2 YSYEKL. This CDR3 comprises 14 residues. The CDR3: CASSQVGVTDTQYF. CDR3 in DNA: TGCGCCAGCAGCCAAGTGGGGGTCACAGATACGCAGTATTTT.

The rearrangement links TRBV11-3 to TRBJ2-5; D is possibly TRBD2 (5 bases). This CDR3 spans 17 amino acids. The germline V gene encodes CDR1 SGHNT and CDR2 YENEEA. V was shortened by 1 base and J by 4 bases, with 19 bases between the two germline ends. The CDR3: CASSLGLEGAVRETQYF. DNA of the CDR3: TGTGCCAGCAGCTTAGGGTTAGAGGGAGCGGTCCGAGAGACCCAGTACTTC.

This clone was counted once. The J gene is TRBJ2-6, the V gene TRBV6-5, with a possible D match to TRBD1 (6 bases). Between the trimmed V and J ends, which lost 8 bases and 2 bases, there was a span of 10 bases. CDR1 MNHEY and CDR2 SVGAGI come from the germline V gene. The CDR3 loop spans 14 amino acids. CDR3 loop: CASLTGPGANVLTF. The CDR3 nucleotides are TGTGCCAGCCTTACAGGGCCTGGGGCCAACGTCCTGACTTTC.

This clone was recorded a few times. V usage is TRBV7-9 and J usage is TRBJ2-3; D is ambiguous. V was trimmed by 4 bases and J by 2 bases, leaving 4 bases between them. CDR1 is SEHNR and CDR2 is FQNEAQ in the germline V gene (reference sequence). The CDR3 is 12 residues long. In DNA form, the CDR3 reads TGTGCCAGCAGCTACGACACAGATACGCAGTATTTT. Its protein is CASSYDTDTQYF.

The chain uses TRBV3-1 (or the pseudogene TRBV3-2) and TRBJ1-5; the D is unclear. The germline gives CDR1 LGHDT, CDR2 YNNKEL (reference sequence). Trimming stripped 0 bases from V and 5 bases from J, with 8 bases between. The CDR3 is 14 amino acids. In DNA form, the CDR3 reads TGTGCCAGCAGCCAAGATCACGGATATCAGCCCCAGCATTTT. Its protein is CASSQDHGYQPQHF.

The chain employs TRBV18 and TRBJ2-5; the match to TRBD2 covers 14 bases. J gave up 2 bases and V 8 bases, and 4 bases lay outside the gene matches. This CDR3 is 15 amino acids long. Looked up from germline, CDR1 is KGHSH and CDR2 is LQKENI. CDR3 bases: TGTGCCAGCCGCCGGACTAGCGGGGGGCAAGAGACCCAGTACTTC. Encoded protein: CASRRTSGGQETQYF.

This clone ranks as medium-sized. This chain links TRBV11-2 with TRBJ1-1; 9 positions match TRBD1. CDR3 length: 15 residues. V gave up 5 bases and J gave up 4 bases; unmatched junction bases: 8. CDR1 SGHAT and CDR2 FQNNGV come from the germline V gene. The CDR3 loop is CASSPMGTGFTEAFF. The CDR3 DNA reads as TGTGCCAGCAGCCCAATGGGGACAGGGTTCACTGAAGCTTTCTTT.

The V gene is TRBV5-1, the J gene TRBJ1-6, with TRBD1 identical over 11 bases. With 0 bases clipped from V and 9 bases from J, the junction kept 8 bases outside the gene matches. The CDR3 is 17 residues long. Germline V gives CDR1 SGHRS, CDR2 YFSETQ. The CDR3 is CASSLGTGGRIGSPLHF. The CDR3 bases are TGCGCCAGCAGCTTGGGGACAGGGGGCCGAATTGGTTCACCCCTCCACTTT.

This clone was detected once. This chain links TRBV30 with TRBJ2-7; D is unresolved. CDR3 length equals 17 residues. Trimming removed 5 bases from V and 1 base from J, with 24 bases in between. CDR1 GTSNPN and CDR2 SVGIG come from the germline V gene (reference sequence). The CDR3 spells CAWRPVWPLSRSYEQYF. The DNA for the CDR3 is TGTGCCTGGCGGCCCGTCTGGCCCCTTAGCCGTTCCTACGAGCAGTACTTC.

The V gene is TRBV2, the J gene TRBJ1-6; 10 nucleotides match TRBD1. The CDR3 has 15 residues. CDR1 and CDR2 (germline): SNHLY, FYNNEI. J gave up 8 bases and V 6 bases, and 7 bases lay outside the gene matches. In DNA form, the CDR3 reads TGTGCCAGCAGGGGAAGACAGGGGGCGGATTCACCCCTCCACTTT. Translation gives CASRGRQGADSPLHF. The variable domain in full, completed from reference TRBV2 and TRBJ1-6, reads EPEVTQTPSHQVTQMGQEVILRCVPISNHLYFYWYRQILGQKVEFLVSFYNNEISEKSEIFDDQFSVERPDGSNFTLKIRSTKLEDSAMYFCASRGRQGADSPLHFGNGTRLTVT.

The V and J genes are TRBV2 and TRBJ2-3, with 7 nucleotides matching TRBD2. V was clipped by 5 bases and J by 0 bases; unmatched bases: 8. Germline CDR1 and CDR2: SNHLY and FYNNEI. The CDR3 totals 16 residues. This CDR3 is CASSFRLAASTDTQYF. CDR3 sequence (DNA): TGTGCCAGCAGTTTCAGACTAGCAGCTAGCACAGATACGCAGTATTTT.

The chain links TRBV9 to TRBJ2-7; no firm D call. CDR3 length: 13 amino acids. V was cut by 5 bases and J by 1 base, with 10 bases left in between. From germline, CDR1 is SGDLS and CDR2 YYNGEE. The CDR3 DNA is TGTGCCAGCAGTCCCTCGTCGTCCTACGAGCAGTACTTC. It codes for CASSPSSSYEQYF.